This T cell receptor (beta chain) originates from a study of blood T cell repertoires in COVID-19. Study-wide background: The analysed material was cDNA or gDNA that came from T cells, B-cell-depleted T cells, or PBMCs.

V lost 0 bases to trimming and J lost 1 base, with 3 bases between them. The CDR3 extends over 13 amino acids. Germline V gene sequence: CDR1 SGDLS, CDR2 YYNGEE. Measured with immunoSEQ multiplex PCR; TCRdb has only the in-frame clones, and not every one. The sample lists a few hundred thousand clones; roughly 86% were seen once. The chain joins TRBV9 to TRBJ2-3, with D unresolved. This sequence was found in a woman in her 30s with COVID-19, enrolled during active disease. Sequenced: peripheral blood. The CDR3 region is CASSVVGTDTQYF. The CDR3 DNA is TGTGCCAGCAGCGTAGTCGGCACAGATACGCAGTATTTT.